Below, 18 T cell receptor beta chains from the same sample are listed, as sequenced in a study of low-dose radiotherapy and immunotherapy resistance in tumors. Alpha and beta chains were covered, as first-strand cDNA relied on TRAV- and TRBV-specific primers. The authors ran 20 PCR cycles to amplify TCRs with a constant-region primer and V-primer adapter. TCRdb passed the reads through MiXCR, listing each CDR3 protein once. The sample lists 85,000 to 95,000 distinct CDR3 sequences; roughly 9% were seen once. The time point denotes: before trial treatment. The source was PBMCs, collected before treatment. The receptors were sampled from a male donor with prostate cancer.

Many counts were recorded for this clonotype. CDR3 sequence reads: CSVDSYAEAFF. CDR3 bases: TGCAGCGTAGACAGCTATGCTGAAGCTTTCTTT. J is TRBJ1-1 and V is TRBV29-1; D is possibly TRBD1 (5 bases). Germline CDR1 is SQVTM and CDR2 is ANQGSEA. V was shortened by 6 bases and J by 6 bases, with 11 bases between the two germline ends. The CDR3 covers 11 residues. The full variable domain, in which reference TRBV29-1 and TRBJ1-1 provide the parts outside the CDR3, is SAVISQKPSRDICQRGTSLTIQCQVDSQVTMMFWYRQQPGQSLTLIATANQGSEATYESGFVIDKFPISRPNLTFSTLTVSNMSPEDSSIYLCSVDSYAEAFFGQGTRLTVV.

The gene calls are TRBV6-5 and TRBJ2-1, with 8 bases lining up with TRBD2. The germline V gene encodes CDR1 MNHEY and CDR2 SVGAGI. V lost 2 bases, J lost 7 bases, and 10 bases stayed unmatched. This CDR3 has 16 amino acids. The CDR3 nucleotides read TGTGCCAGCAGTTACCCACCGGGACTAGTATTGAATGAGCAGTTCTTC. Its translation is CASSYPPGLVLNEQFF.

The sample holds many counts of this clonotype. The rearrangement links TRBV5-1 to TRBJ1-1; 8 bases match TRBD1. In germline, CDR1 is SGHRS, CDR2 YFSETQ. The V and J ends lost 2 bases and 4 bases, in that order; junction bases with no gene match: 7. The CDR3 runs to 15 residues. The DNA of the CDR3 is TGCGCCAGCAGCTTATCCGGGACAGGAAGCACTGAAGCTTTCTTT. Its protein is CASSLSGTGSTEAFF.

This clonotype was seen ten or more times. The rearrangement uses TRBV5-1 and TRBJ2-7; D might be TRBD2 (6 bases). The germline gives CDR1 SGHRS, CDR2 YFSETQ. The V and J ends lost 0 bases and 3 bases respectively, with 13 bases between them. The CDR3 totals 15 residues. The CDR3 DNA follows: TGCGCCAGCAGCTTGGCCGCAGGGACTTACTACGAGCAGTACTTC. This codes for CASSLAAGTYYEQYF.

The sample holds many counts of this clonotype. This CDR3 is CACTTNYNEQFF. In DNA form, the CDR3 reads TGTGCCTGTACCACTAACTACAATGAGCAGTTCTTC. The chain uses TRBV30 and TRBJ2-1, with D unresolved. The V end lost 6 bases, the J end lost 3 bases, and 9 bases lay between the germline ends. The germline V gene has CDR1 GTSNPN and CDR2 SVGIG (reference sequence). CDR3 size: 12 residues. The full variable domain, in which reference TRBV30 and TRBJ2-1 provide the parts outside the CDR3, is SQTIHQWPATLVQPVGSPLSLECTVEGTSNPNLYWYRQAAGRGLQLLFYSVGIGQISSEVPQNLSASRPQDRQFILSSKKLLLSDSGFYLCACTTNYNEQFFGPGTRLTVL.

The sample holds many counts of this clonotype. This chain uses TRBV5-1 with TRBJ1-1, with D unresolved. The CDR3 is 14 amino acids. Trimming pared 5 bases from V and 6 bases from J, leaving 17 bases between. Germline lookup yields CDR1 SGHRS and CDR2 YFSETQ. CDR3 coding DNA: TGCGCCAGCAGAACAACGTCCGGGATCCCTGAAGCTTTCTTT. It encodes CASRTTSGIPEAFF.

This clonotype was picked up many times. This rearrangement joins TRBV5-1 to TRBJ1-1, with 7 bases identical to TRBD1. Germline V gives CDR1 SGHRS, CDR2 YFSETQ. V gave up 2 bases and J gave up 9 bases; unmatched junction bases: 7. The CDR3 sequence is 13 residues long. In DNA form, the CDR3 reads TGCGCCAGCAGCTTTGAAGGGGGCCGAAAAGCTTTCTTT. Its translation is CASSFEGGRKAFF. Full variable domain (missing parts from reference TRBV5-1 and TRBJ1-1): KAGVTQTPRYLIKTRGQQVTLSCSPISGHRSVSWYQQTPGQGLQFLFEYFSETQRNKGNFPGRFSGRQFSNSRSEMNVSTLELGDSALYLCASSFEGGRKAFFGQGTRLTVV.

This clonotype occurred many times. The rearrangement uses TRBV29-1 and TRBJ2-5, with 8 bases matching TRBD1. The germline V gene has CDR1 SQVTM and CDR2 ANQGSEA. With V trimmed by 7 bases and J by 5 bases, 6 bases remained unmatched. The CDR3 contains 12 residues. CDR3: CSARQGMETQYF. CDR3 nucleotides: TGCAGCGCCCGACAGGGGATGGAGACCCAGTACTTC. The complete variable domain, with remaining parts taken from reference TRBV29-1 and TRBJ2-5, reads SAVISQKPSRDICQRGTSLTIQCQVDSQVTMMFWYRQQPGQSLTLIATANQGSEATYESGFVIDKFPISRPNLTFSTLTVSNMSPEDSSIYLCSARQGMETQYFGPGTRLLVL.

The table lists this clonotype with many counts. The CDR3: CASSLGQRSYNEQFF. For the CDR3, the DNA is TGTGCCAGCAGCTTAGGACAGCGCTCCTACAATGAGCAGTTCTTC. V gene TRBV11-1 combines with J gene TRBJ2-1; TRBD1 is a possible D gene (5 bases). The CDR3 consists of 15 residues. Germline CDR1 SGHAT, CDR2 FQDESV (reference sequence). Trimming removed 1 base from V and 0 bases from J, with 7 bases in between.

This clonotype came up many times. The chain couples TRBV7-9 to TRBJ2-3; possibly TRBD2 for D (6 bases). Trimming pared 3 bases from V and 1 base from J, leaving 17 bases between. The CDR3 has 17 amino acids. CDR1 and CDR2 from the germline V gene are SEHNR and FQNEAQ (reference sequence). The CDR3: CASSFPRSKRGTDTQYF. The CDR3 coding sequence is TGTGCCAGCAGCTTTCCTCGTTCAAAGCGGGGCACAGATACGCAGTATTTT.

This clonotype was detected many times. The rearrangement links TRBV6-5 to TRBJ2-7; 9 positions agree with TRBD2. This CDR3 contains 13 residues. The trim removed 7 bases at V and 3 bases at J, leaving 4 bases unmatched. Germline V gene sequence: CDR1 MNHEY, CDR2 SVGAGI. CDR3 loop: CASTSGESYEQYF. The CDR3 nucleotides read TGTGCCAGCACTAGCGGGGAGAGCTACGAGCAGTACTTC.

This clonotype was seen ten or more times. The rearrangement links TRBV5-5 to TRBJ2-2; TRBD1 matches 7 bases. Germline values: CDR1 SGHKS, CDR2 YYEKEE (reference sequence). The CDR3 is 15 residues long. The ends lost 3 bases at V and 6 bases at J; junction bases unmatched: 8. The DNA for the CDR3 is TGTGCCAGCAGCTCGAACAGGGGCGCCTCCGGGGAGCTGTTTTTT. This codes for CASSSNRGASGELFF.

This clonotype was counted ten times or more. The genes are TRBV5-8 and TRBJ2-3; D might be TRBD1 (5 bases). Germline loops: CDR1 SGHTS, CDR2 YDEGEE. This CDR3 is built from 16 residues. Trimming removed 1 base from V and 7 bases from J, with 19 bases in between. CDR3 sequence reads: CASSLSGQAIGHTQYF. CDR3 nucleotides: TGTGCCAGCAGCTTGTCAGGGCAGGCGATCGGTCATACGCAGTATTTT.

This clonotype was found many times. The CDR3 region is CASSKEGQAFQPQHF. The CDR3 region has the DNA TGTGCCAGCAGTAAAGAGGGACAGGCCTTTCAGCCCCAGCATTTT. The chain joins TRBV6-6 to TRBJ1-5; the match to TRBD1 covers 8 bases. Looked up from germline, CDR1 is MNHNY and CDR2 is SVGAGI (reference sequence). The V segment lost 5 bases and the J segment 6 bases; nucleotides outside the gene matches: 9. This CDR3 has 15 amino acids.

This clonotype has ten or more counts. The chain links TRBV7-9 to TRBJ2-5; TRBD1 matches 7 bases. Germline trimming cut 5 bases from V and 3 bases from J; bases unmatched to any gene: 9. CDR1 and CDR2 from the germline V gene are SEHNR and FQNEAQ (reference sequence). CDR3 size: 15 residues. The CDR3 bases are TGTGCCAGCAGCCCCCAGGACAGGACGGAAGAGACCCAGTACTTC. Translating it yields CASSPQDRTEETQYF.

At least ten counts were recorded for this clonotype. The V gene is TRBV19, the J gene TRBJ2-7; perhaps TRBD2 as D (5 bases). The CDR3 is 12 residues long. Looked up from germline, CDR1 is LNHDA and CDR2 is SQIVND (reference sequence). The V end was cut by 3 bases, the J end by 4 bases, with 7 bases between. CDR3 DNA sequence: TGTGCCAGTAGTATCCGGGGTTACGAGCAGTACTTC. Amino acids: CASSIRGYEQYF.

This clonotype was seen at least ten times. This chain connects TRBV7-8 to TRBJ2-7; TRBD1 aligns across 7 bases. The V gene's germline CDR1 is SGHVS and CDR2 FQNEAQ. V shed 3 bases and J 7 bases; nucleotides not matched to a gene: 15. The CDR3 has 16 amino acids. The CDR3 coding sequence is TGTGCCAGCAGCTTCAACGACGGGACAGTCCGTAAGGAGCAGTACTTC. Translating it yields CASSFNDGTVRKEQYF.

This clonotype was picked up many times. The chain employs TRBV7-2 and TRBJ2-2; no firm D call. Trimming removed 7 bases from V and 6 bases from J, with 15 bases in between. The CDR3 has 14 residues. CDR1 is SGHTA, CDR2 FQGNSA, per germline. The CDR3: CASTTRYGPGELFF. CDR3 bases: TGTGCCAGCACCACAAGATATGGGCCCGGGGAGCTGTTTTTT.